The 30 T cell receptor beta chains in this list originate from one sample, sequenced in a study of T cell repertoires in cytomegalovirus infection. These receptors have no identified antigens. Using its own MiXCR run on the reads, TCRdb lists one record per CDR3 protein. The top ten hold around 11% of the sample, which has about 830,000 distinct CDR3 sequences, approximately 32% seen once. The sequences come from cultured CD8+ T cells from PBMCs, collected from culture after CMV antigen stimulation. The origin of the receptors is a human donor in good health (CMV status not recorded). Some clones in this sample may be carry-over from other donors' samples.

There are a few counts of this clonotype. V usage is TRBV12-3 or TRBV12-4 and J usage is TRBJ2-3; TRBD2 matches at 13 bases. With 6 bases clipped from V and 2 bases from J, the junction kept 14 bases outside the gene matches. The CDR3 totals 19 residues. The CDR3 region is CASSSSTGTSGDYTDTQYF. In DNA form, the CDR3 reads TGTGCCAGCAGCTCGAGCACCGGGACTAGCGGGGACTACACAGATACGCAGTATTTT.

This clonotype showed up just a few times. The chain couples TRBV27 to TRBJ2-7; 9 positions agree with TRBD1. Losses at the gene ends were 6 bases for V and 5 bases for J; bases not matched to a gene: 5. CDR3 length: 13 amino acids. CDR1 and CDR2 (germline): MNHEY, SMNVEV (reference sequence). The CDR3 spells CASSLDRGHEQYF. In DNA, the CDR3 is TGTGCCAGCAGCCTGGACAGGGGCCACGAGCAGTACTTC.

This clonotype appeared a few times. The CDR3 DNA reads as TGTGCCAGCAGCTCCCCCCACACAGGGGGCCAGGCAGATACGCAGTATTTT. Its translation is CASSSPHTGGQADTQYF. This chain links TRBV7-6 with TRBJ2-3; 9 nucleotides match TRBD1. There are 17 residues in the CDR3. Germline values: CDR1 SGHVS, CDR2 FNYEAQ. Trimming removed 4 bases from V and 4 bases from J; junction bases left unmatched: 12.

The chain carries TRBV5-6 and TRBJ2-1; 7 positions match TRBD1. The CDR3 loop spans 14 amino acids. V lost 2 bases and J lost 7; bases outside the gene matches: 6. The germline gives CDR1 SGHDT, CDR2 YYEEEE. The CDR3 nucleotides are TGTGCCAGCAGCTTCGGAACAGGGGCGAATGAGCAGTTCTTC. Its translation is CASSFGTGANEQFF.

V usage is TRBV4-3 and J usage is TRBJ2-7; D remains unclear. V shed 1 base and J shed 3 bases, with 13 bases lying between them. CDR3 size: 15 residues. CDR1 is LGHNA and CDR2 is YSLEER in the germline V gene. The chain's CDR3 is CASSQGFGSDYEQYV. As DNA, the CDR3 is TGCGCCAGCAGCCAAGGTTTTGGGTCGGACTACGAGCAGTACGTC.

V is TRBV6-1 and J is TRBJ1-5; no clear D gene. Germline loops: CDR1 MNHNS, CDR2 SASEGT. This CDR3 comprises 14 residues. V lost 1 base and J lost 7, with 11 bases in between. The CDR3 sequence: CASSEGVGRQPQHF. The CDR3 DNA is TGTGCCAGCAGTGAAGGGGTGGGGAGACAGCCCCAGCATTTT.

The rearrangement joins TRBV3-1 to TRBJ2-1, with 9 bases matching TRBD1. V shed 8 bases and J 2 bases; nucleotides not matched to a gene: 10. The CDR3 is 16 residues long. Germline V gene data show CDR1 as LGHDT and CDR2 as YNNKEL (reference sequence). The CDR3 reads CASGNRGLWTYNEQFF. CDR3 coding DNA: TGTGCCAGCGGGAACAGGGGGCTGTGGACCTACAATGAGCAGTTCTTC.

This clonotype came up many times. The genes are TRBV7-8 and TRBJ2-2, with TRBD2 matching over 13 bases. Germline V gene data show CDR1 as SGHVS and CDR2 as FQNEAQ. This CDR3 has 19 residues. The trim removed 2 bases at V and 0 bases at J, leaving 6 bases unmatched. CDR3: CASSLIGLAGAPNTGELFF. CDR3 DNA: TGTGCCAGCAGCTTAATCGGACTAGCGGGGGCTCCGAACACCGGGGAGCTGTTTTTT. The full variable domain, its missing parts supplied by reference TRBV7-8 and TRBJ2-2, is GAGVSQSPRYKVAKRGQDVALRCDPISGHVSLFWYQQALGQGPEFLTYFQNEAQLDKSGLPSDRFFAERPEGSVSTLKIQRTQQEDSAVYLCASSLIGLAGAPNTGELFFGEGSRLTVL.

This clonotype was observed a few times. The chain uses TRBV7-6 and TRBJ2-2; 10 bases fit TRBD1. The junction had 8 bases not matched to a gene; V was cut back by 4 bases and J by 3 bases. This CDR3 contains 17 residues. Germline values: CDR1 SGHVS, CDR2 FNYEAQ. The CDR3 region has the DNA TGTGCCAGCAGCTGGTTCCGGGACAGGGGCCACACCGGGGAGCTGTTTTTT. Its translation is CASSWFRDRGHTGELFF.

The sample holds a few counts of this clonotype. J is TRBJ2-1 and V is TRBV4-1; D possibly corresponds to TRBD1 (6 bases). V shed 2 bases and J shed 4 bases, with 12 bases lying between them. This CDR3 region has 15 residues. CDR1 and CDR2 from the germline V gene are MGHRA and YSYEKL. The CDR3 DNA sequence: TGCGCCAGCAGCCAAAAGACAGGCGGATACAATGAGCAGTTCTTC. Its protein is CASSQKTGGYNEQFF.

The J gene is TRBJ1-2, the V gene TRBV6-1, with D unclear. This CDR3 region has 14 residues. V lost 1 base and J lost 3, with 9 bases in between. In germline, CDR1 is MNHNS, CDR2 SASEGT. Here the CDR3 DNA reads TGTGCCAGCAGTGAAGATTACACGGACTATGGCTACACCTTC. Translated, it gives CASSEDYTDYGYTF.

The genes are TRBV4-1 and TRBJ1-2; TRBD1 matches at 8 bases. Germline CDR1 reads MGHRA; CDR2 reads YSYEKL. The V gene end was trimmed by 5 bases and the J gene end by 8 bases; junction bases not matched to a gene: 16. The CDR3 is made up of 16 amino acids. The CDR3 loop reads CASSTQWDRTYYGYTF. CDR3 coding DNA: TGCGCCAGCAGCACCCAATGGGACAGGACCTATTACGGCTACACCTTC.

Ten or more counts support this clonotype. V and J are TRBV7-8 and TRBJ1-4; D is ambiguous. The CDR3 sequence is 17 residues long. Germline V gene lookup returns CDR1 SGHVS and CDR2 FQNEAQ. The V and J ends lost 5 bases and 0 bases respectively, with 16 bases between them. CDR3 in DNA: TGTGCCAGCAGCCCCCGAGTTGGGATTGCAACTAATGAAAAACTGTTTTTT. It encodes CASSPRVGIATNEKLFF.

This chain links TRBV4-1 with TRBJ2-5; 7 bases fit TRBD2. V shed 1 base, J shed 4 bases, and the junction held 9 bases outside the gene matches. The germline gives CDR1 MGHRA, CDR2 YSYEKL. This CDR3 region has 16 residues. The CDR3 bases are TGCGCCAGCAGCCAAGTTGTGGGACTAACAACAGAGACCCAGTACTTC. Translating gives CASSQVVGLTTETQYF.

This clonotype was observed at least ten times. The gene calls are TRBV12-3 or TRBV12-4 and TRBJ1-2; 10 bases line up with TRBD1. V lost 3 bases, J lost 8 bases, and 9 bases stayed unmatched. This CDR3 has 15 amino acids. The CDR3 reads CASSFIAGTGEGYTF. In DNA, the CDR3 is TGTGCCAGCAGTTTTATAGCCGGGACAGGGGAGGGCTACACCTTC.

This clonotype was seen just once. The CDR3 DNA reads TGTGCCAGCAGCCAAGTTAATCAGCCCCAGCATTTT. Protein product: CASSQVNQPQHF. The chain joins TRBV3-1 to TRBJ1-5; D uncertain. The germline V and J ends were trimmed by 1 base and 4 bases, with 2 bases remaining between them. This CDR3 comprises 12 residues. Germline CDR1 reads LGHDT; CDR2 reads YNNKEL (reference sequence).

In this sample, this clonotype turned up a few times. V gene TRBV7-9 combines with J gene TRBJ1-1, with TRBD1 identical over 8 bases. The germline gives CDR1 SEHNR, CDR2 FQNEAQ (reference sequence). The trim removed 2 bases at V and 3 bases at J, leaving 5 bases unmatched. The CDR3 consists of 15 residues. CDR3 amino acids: CASSLTGRGHTEAFF. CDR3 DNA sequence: TGTGCCAGCAGCTTAACTGGCAGGGGGCACACTGAAGCTTTCTTT.

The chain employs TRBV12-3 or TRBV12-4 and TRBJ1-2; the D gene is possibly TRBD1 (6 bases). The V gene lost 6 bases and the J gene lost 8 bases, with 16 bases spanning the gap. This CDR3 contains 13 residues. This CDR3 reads CASSLNRVTGYTF. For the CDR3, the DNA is TGTGCCAGCAGCCTAAACAGGGTTACCGGCTACACCTTC.

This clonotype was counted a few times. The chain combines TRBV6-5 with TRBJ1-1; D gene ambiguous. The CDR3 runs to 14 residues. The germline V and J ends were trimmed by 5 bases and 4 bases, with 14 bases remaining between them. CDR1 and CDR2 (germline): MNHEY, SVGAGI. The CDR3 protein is CASSPSPGGTEAFF. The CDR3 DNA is TGTGCCAGCAGTCCTTCGCCAGGAGGCACTGAAGCTTTCTTT.

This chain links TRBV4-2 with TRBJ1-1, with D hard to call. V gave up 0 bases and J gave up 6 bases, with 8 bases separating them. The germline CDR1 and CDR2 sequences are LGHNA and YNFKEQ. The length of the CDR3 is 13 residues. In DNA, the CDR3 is TGTGCCAGCAGCCAAGATCTGGTTTCTGAAGCTTTCTTT. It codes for CASSQDLVSEAFF.

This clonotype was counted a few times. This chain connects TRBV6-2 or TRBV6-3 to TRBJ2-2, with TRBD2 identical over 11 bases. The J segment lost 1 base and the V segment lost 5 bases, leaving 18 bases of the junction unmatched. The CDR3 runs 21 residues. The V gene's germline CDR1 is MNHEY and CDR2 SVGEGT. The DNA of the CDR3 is TGTGCCAGCAGTACCCTGGGACTAGCGGCCCGTCGACCTTTGAACACCGGGGAGCTGTTTTTT. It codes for CASSTLGLAARRPLNTGELFF.

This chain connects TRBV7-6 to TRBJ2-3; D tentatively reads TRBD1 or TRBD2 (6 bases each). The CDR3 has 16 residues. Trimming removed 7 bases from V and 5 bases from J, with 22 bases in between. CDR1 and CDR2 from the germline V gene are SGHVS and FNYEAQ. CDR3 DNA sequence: TGTGCCAGCAACATGAAGGGACTGGGGGCTGGAGATACGCAGTATTTT. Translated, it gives CASNMKGLGAGDTQYF.

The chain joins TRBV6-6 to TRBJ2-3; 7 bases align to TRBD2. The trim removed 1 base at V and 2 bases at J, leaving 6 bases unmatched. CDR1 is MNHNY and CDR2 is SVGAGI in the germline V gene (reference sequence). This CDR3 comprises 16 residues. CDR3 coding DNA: TGTGCCAGCAGTTACTTAGGGAGACTAGCCACAGATACGCAGTATTTT. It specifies CASSYLGRLATDTQYF.

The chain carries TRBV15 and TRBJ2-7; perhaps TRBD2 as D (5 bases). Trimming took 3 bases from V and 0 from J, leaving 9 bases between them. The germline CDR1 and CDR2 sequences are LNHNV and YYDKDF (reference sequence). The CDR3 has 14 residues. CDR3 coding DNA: TGTGCCACCAGCAGCGGACTGGGCTCCTACGAGCAGTACGTC. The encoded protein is CATSSGLGSYEQYV.

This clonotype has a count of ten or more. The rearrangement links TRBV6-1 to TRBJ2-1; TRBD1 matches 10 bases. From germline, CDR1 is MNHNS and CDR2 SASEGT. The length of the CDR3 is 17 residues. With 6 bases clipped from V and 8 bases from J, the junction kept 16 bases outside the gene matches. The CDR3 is CASRGTLTDRGFYEQFF. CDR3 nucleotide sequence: TGTGCCAGCAGGGGTACGTTGACGGACAGGGGGTTCTATGAGCAGTTCTTC.

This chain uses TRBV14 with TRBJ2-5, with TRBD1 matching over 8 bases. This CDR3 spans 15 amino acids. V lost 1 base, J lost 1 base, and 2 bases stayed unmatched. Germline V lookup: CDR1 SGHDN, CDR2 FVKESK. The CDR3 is CASSQADRGQETQYF. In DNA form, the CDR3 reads TGTGCCAGCAGCCAAGCAGACAGGGGCCAAGAGACCCAGTACTTC.

The CDR3 bases are TGTGCCAGCAGTTTGTTCGGGGATGAGCAGTTCTTC. Amino acid sequence: CASSLFGDEQFF. The chain employs TRBV28 and TRBJ2-1; D perhaps matches TRBD2 (5 bases). From germline, CDR1 is MDHEN and CDR2 SYDVKM. The V end was cut by 3 bases, the J end by 8 bases, with 8 bases between. The CDR3 runs to 12 residues.

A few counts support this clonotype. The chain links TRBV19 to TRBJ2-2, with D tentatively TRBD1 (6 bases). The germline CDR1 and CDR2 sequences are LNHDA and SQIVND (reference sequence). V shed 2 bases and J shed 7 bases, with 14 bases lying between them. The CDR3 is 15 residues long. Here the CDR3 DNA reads TGTGCCAGTAGTATACGCTCCAGGGGTTACGGGGAGCTGTTTTTT. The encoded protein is CASSIRSRGYGELFF.

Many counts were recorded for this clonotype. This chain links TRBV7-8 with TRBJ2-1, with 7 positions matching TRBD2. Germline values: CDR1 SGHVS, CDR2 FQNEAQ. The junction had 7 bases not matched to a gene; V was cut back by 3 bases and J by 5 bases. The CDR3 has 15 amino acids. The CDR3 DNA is TGTGCCAGCAGCTTCAAAAGCGGGGAACACAATGAGCAGTTCTTC. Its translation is CASSFKSGEHNEQFF. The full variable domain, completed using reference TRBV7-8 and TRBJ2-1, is GAGVSQSPRYKVAKRGQDVALRCDPISGHVSLFWYQQALGQGPEFLTYFQNEAQLDKSGLPSDRFFAERPEGSVSTLKIQRTQQEDSAVYLCASSFKSGEHNEQFFGPGTRLTVL.

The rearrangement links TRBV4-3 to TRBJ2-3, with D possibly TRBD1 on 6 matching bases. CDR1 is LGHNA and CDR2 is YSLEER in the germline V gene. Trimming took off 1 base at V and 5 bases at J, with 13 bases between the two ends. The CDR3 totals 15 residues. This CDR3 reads CASSQVWQGKDTQYF. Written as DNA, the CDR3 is TGCGCCAGCAGCCAAGTTTGGCAGGGGAAAGATACGCAGTATTTT.